These T cell receptor beta chains were read from a single sample in a study of T cell responses to AZD1222 COVID-19 vaccine. TCRdb's copy holds only in-frame clones and misses some; the assay was immunoSEQ multiplex PCR. Of 120,000 or so clones listed, approximately 89% are singletons. The sequencing here drew on peripheral blood, taken on day 0 of AZD1222 vaccination. The receptor source for this set is an adult in good health. CDR3s include the opening cysteine and the closing phenylalanine or tryptophan. Fields, in order: D gene, J gene, clone size, V gene, CDR3 DNA, CDR3 protein. D genes are given only for firm matches. Some rows mark clone size as missing; the rest say once, few, many or name a class of expanded clone.

d_gene: -
j_gene: TRBJ2-5
abundance: -
v_gene: TRBV28
CDR3nt: TGTGCCAGCATAAACCGAGGGGGGGTAGAGACCCAGTACTTC
CDR3aa: CASINRGGVETQYF

d_gene: -
j_gene: TRBJ1-1
abundance: -
v_gene: TRBV29-1
CDR3nt: TGCAGCGTTGAAGTTGGGGGGCACACTGAAGCTTTCTTT
CDR3aa: CSVEVGGHTEAFF

d_gene: -
j_gene: TRBJ1-1
abundance: -
v_gene: TRBV19
CDR3nt: TGTGCCAGCAGTAGGGACCCAGCTTCTCGTGAAGCTTTCTTT
CDR3aa: CASSRDPASREAFF

d_gene: -
j_gene: TRBJ1-2
abundance: -
v_gene: TRBV30
CDR3nt: TGTGCCTGGAGTACCACAGGGCTAGCTAACTATGGCTACACCTTC
CDR3aa: CAWSTTGLANYGYTF

d_gene: TRBD2
j_gene: TRBJ2-5
abundance: -
v_gene: TRBV7-2
CDR3nt: TGTGCCAGCAACGACTTAGCGGGGGCGGAGACCCAGTACTTC
CDR3aa: CASNDLAGAETQYF

d_gene: TRBD2
j_gene: TRBJ2-1
abundance: -
v_gene: TRBV19
CDR3nt: TGTGCCAGTAGTATTGACTCCCTAGCGGGGGGCGATGAGCAGTTCTTC
CDR3aa: CASSIDSLAGGDEQFF

d_gene: -
j_gene: TRBJ1-5
abundance: -
v_gene: TRBV24-1
CDR3nt: TGTGCCACCAGTGATCGCGGGGGCCCCCGGGGGCCCCAGCATTTT
CDR3aa: CATSDRGGPRGPQHF

d_gene: -
j_gene: TRBJ1-6
abundance: -
v_gene: TRBV19
CDR3nt: TGTGCCAGTAGTGCACGCTCGGGATATAATTCACCCCTCCACTTT
CDR3aa: CASSARSGYNSPLHF

d_gene: -
j_gene: TRBJ2-7
abundance: -
v_gene: TRBV12-3/TRBV12-4
CDR3nt: TGTGCCAGCAGTTTCGCCGGACCCTACGAGCAGTACTTC
CDR3aa: CASSFAGPYEQYF

d_gene: -
j_gene: TRBJ1-1
abundance: -
v_gene: TRBV11-3
CDR3nt: TGTGCCAGCAGCTTAGGGGGGAACACTGAAGCTTTCTTT
CDR3aa: CASSLGGNTEAFF

d_gene: -
j_gene: TRBJ2-1
abundance: once
v_gene: TRBV2
CDR3nt: TGTGCCAGCAGTCCCGGGACTTCCGGCTACAATGAGCAGTTCTTC
CDR3aa: CASSPGTSGYNEQFF

d_gene: TRBD1
j_gene: TRBJ2-7
abundance: -
v_gene: TRBV5-6
CDR3nt: TGTGCCAGCAGCTCCCTTCCGACAGGGCAGATGGGTTACGAGCAGTACTTC
CDR3aa: CASSSLPTGQMGYEQYF

d_gene: -
j_gene: TRBJ2-3
abundance: once
v_gene: TRBV5-3
CDR3nt: TGTGCCAGAAGCCCGTACCCATCTTCAGATACGCAGTATTTT
CDR3aa: CARSPYPSSDTQYF

d_gene: -
j_gene: TRBJ1-5
abundance: -
v_gene: TRBV6-2/TRBV6-3
CDR3nt: TGTGCCAGCAGTTACGTCCCTCGCCAGGGAAATCAGCCCCAGCATTTT
CDR3aa: CASSYVPRQGNQPQHF

d_gene: TRBD1
j_gene: TRBJ1-1
abundance: -
v_gene: TRBV5-1
CDR3nt: TGCGCCAGCAGCTTGGGCAGGGGGCTTATGGGCACTGAAGCTTTCTTT
CDR3aa: CASSLGRGLMGTEAFF

d_gene: TRBD2
j_gene: TRBJ2-1
abundance: -
v_gene: TRBV6-1
CDR3nt: TGTGCCAGCAGTGAAAATGGGCTAGCGGGAAGTGAGCAGTTCTTC
CDR3aa: CASSENGLAGSEQFF

d_gene: TRBD1
j_gene: TRBJ2-7
abundance: -
v_gene: TRBV3-1/TRBV3-2
CDR3nt: TGTGCCAGCAGCCAAGGCAGGGGGTCTTCCAACGAGCAGTACTTC
CDR3aa: CASSQGRGSSNEQYF

d_gene: -
j_gene: TRBJ1-4
abundance: -
v_gene: TRBV7-3
CDR3nt: TGTGCCAGCAGCTTGGGGCCTGGCGAAAAACTGTTTTTT
CDR3aa: CASSLGPGEKLFF

d_gene: TRBD1
j_gene: TRBJ2-7
abundance: -
v_gene: TRBV5-6
CDR3nt: TGTGCCAGCAGCTTGGTGTGGGCTACAGGGGCGCTGAAGAACGAGCAGTACTTC
CDR3aa: CASSLVWATGALKNEQYF

d_gene: -
j_gene: TRBJ2-6
abundance: -
v_gene: TRBV7-3
CDR3nt: TGTGCCAGCAGCGTCCCGACAGCTGGGGCCAACGTCCTGACTTTC
CDR3aa: CASSVPTAGANVLTF

d_gene: TRBD1
j_gene: TRBJ1-1
abundance: -
v_gene: TRBV11-2
CDR3nt: TGTGCCAGCAGCCCCGGGGACAGGGGAACAGCTTTCTTT
CDR3aa: CASSPGDRGTAFF

d_gene: TRBD2
j_gene: TRBJ2-1
abundance: -
v_gene: TRBV5-1
CDR3nt: TGCGCCAGCAGTATACTAGCGGGACTGCACAATGAGCAGTTCTTC
CDR3aa: CASSILAGLHNEQFF

d_gene: -
j_gene: TRBJ1-2
abundance: -
v_gene: TRBV6-5
CDR3nt: TGTGCCAGCAGTTACGGTACTTATGGCTACACCTTC
CDR3aa: CASSYGTYGYTF

d_gene: -
j_gene: TRBJ2-2
abundance: -
v_gene: TRBV10-3
CDR3nt: TGTGCCATCAGTGAGTCGGGGCAGGGAAACACCGGGGAGCTGTTTTTT
CDR3aa: CAISESGQGNTGELFF

d_gene: -
j_gene: TRBJ1-5
abundance: -
v_gene: TRBV24-1
CDR3nt: TGTGCCACCAGCCCAAGTGGAGGGGCCACTGTGCCGCCCCAGCATTTT
CDR3aa: CATSPSGGATVPPQHF

d_gene: TRBD1
j_gene: TRBJ2-2
abundance: -
v_gene: TRBV7-2
CDR3nt: TGTGCCAGCAGCCGGGGACAGCCAGGGACCGGGGAGCTGTTTTTT
CDR3aa: CASSRGQPGTGELFF

d_gene: TRBD1
j_gene: TRBJ1-1
abundance: -
v_gene: TRBV5-5
CDR3nt: TGTGCCAGCAGCTTGGTCTCGCAGGGGGCGACCACTGAAGCTTTCTTT
CDR3aa: CASSLVSQGATTEAFF

d_gene: -
j_gene: TRBJ2-7
abundance: -
v_gene: TRBV5-1
CDR3nt: TGCGCCAGCAGCCCCCGGGGGACCTACGAGCAGTACTTC
CDR3aa: CASSPRGTYEQYF

d_gene: -
j_gene: TRBJ2-2
abundance: -
v_gene: TRBV19
CDR3nt: TGTGCCAGTAGTATTGGGGGGGAGCTGTTTTTT
CDR3aa: CASSIGGELFF

d_gene: TRBD1
j_gene: TRBJ1-2
abundance: once
v_gene: TRBV5-1
CDR3nt: TGCGCCAGCAGCGGCGGACAGGGAAGTCATGGCTACACCTTC
CDR3aa: CASSGGQGSHGYTF

d_gene: TRBD1
j_gene: TRBJ1-5
abundance: -
v_gene: TRBV19
CDR3nt: TGTGCCAGTAGTCGTGACAGGGGCAATCAGCCCCAGCATTTT
CDR3aa: CASSRDRGNQPQHF

d_gene: -
j_gene: TRBJ1-5
abundance: -
v_gene: TRBV20-1
CDR3nt: TGCAGTGCTAGTGATGGGGGCGGCAATCAGCCCCAGCATTTT
CDR3aa: CSASDGGGNQPQHF

d_gene: TRBD2
j_gene: TRBJ2-7
abundance: -
v_gene: TRBV10-1
CDR3nt: TGCGCCAGCAGTGGGGGACTAGCGGGGGTCTACGAGCAGTACTTC
CDR3aa: CASSGGLAGVYEQYF

d_gene: -
j_gene: TRBJ2-7
abundance: -
v_gene: TRBV27
CDR3nt: TGTGCCAGCAGTTTTGAGGCAGGGGCTTCCTACGAGCAGTACTTC
CDR3aa: CASSFEAGASYEQYF

d_gene: TRBD1
j_gene: TRBJ2-2
abundance: -
v_gene: TRBV7-8
CDR3nt: TGTGCCAGCAGCTTAACCACAGGGGCTAGGACCGGGGAGCTGTTTTTT
CDR3aa: CASSLTTGARTGELFF

d_gene: -
j_gene: TRBJ1-6
abundance: -
v_gene: TRBV2
CDR3nt: TGTGCCAGCAAGGCCCTAGGGAGCAGGAATTCACCCCTCCACTTT
CDR3aa: CASKALGSRNSPLHF

d_gene: -
j_gene: TRBJ1-2
abundance: -
v_gene: TRBV19
CDR3nt: TGTGCCAGTATACCGGGACCGTTTAGCTATGGCTACACCTTC
CDR3aa: CASIPGPFSYGYTF

d_gene: -
j_gene: TRBJ1-1
abundance: -
v_gene: TRBV3-1/TRBV3-2
CDR3nt: TGTGCCAGCAGCCAAGAGTTTAGGGGCACTGAAGCTTTCTTT
CDR3aa: CASSQEFRGTEAFF

d_gene: -
j_gene: TRBJ2-5
abundance: -
v_gene: TRBV7-9
CDR3nt: TGTGCCAGCAGCTCCACCGGGGCCGCGCAAGAGACCCAGTACTTC
CDR3aa: CASSSTGAAQETQYF

d_gene: TRBD1
j_gene: TRBJ1-1
abundance: -
v_gene: TRBV7-2
CDR3nt: TGTGCCAGCAGCGCAGGGGGGGCAGGCACTGAAGCTTTCTTT
CDR3aa: CASSAGGAGTEAFF

d_gene: TRBD1
j_gene: TRBJ1-3
abundance: -
v_gene: TRBV29-1
CDR3nt: TGCAGCGTTGGGGACAGCAACGCTGGAAACACCATATATTTT
CDR3aa: CSVGDSNAGNTIYF

d_gene: -
j_gene: TRBJ1-1
abundance: once
v_gene: TRBV27
CDR3nt: TGTGCCAGCACCATAAACAGAGGGAGGGGCACTGAAGCTTTCTTT
CDR3aa: CASTINRGRGTEAFF

d_gene: -
j_gene: TRBJ1-5
abundance: -
v_gene: TRBV30
CDR3nt: TGTGCCTGGAGTTTGGGCGGGGGGGGAGACCAGCCCCAGCATTTT
CDR3aa: CAWSLGGGGDQPQHF

d_gene: -
j_gene: TRBJ1-2
abundance: -
v_gene: TRBV4-1
CDR3nt: TGCGCCAGCAGCCAAGTTCTGGGGGGGAGATACTATGGCTACACCTTC
CDR3aa: CASSQVLGGRYYGYTF

d_gene: -
j_gene: TRBJ1-1
abundance: -
v_gene: TRBV3-1/TRBV3-2
CDR3nt: TGTGCCAGCAGCCTCAGGGCCGCGAACACTGAAGCTTTCTTT
CDR3aa: CASSLRAANTEAFF

d_gene: -
j_gene: TRBJ2-7
abundance: few
v_gene: TRBV27
CDR3nt: TGTGCCAGCAGTTCCGGGACGGACTCCTACGAGCAGTACTTC
CDR3aa: CASSSGTDSYEQYF

d_gene: -
j_gene: TRBJ1-1
abundance: -
v_gene: TRBV3-1/TRBV3-2
CDR3nt: TGTGCCAGCAGCCGCGGGGCTAGGGGCACTGAAGCTTTCTTT
CDR3aa: CASSRGARGTEAFF

d_gene: -
j_gene: TRBJ1-1
abundance: -
v_gene: TRBV7-2
CDR3nt: TGTGCCAGCGGCAAGGACGGGAACACTGAAGCTTTCTTT
CDR3aa: CASGKDGNTEAFF

d_gene: -
j_gene: TRBJ2-5
abundance: -
v_gene: TRBV4-3
CDR3nt: TGCGCCAGCAGCCGCGCTTTTGGGGGTGGAGAGACCCAGTACTTC
CDR3aa: CASSRAFGGGETQYF

d_gene: -
j_gene: TRBJ1-4
abundance: -
v_gene: TRBV7-3
CDR3nt: TGTGCCAGCAGCCTAGTGAACACAGATGAAAAACTGTTTTTT
CDR3aa: CASSLVNTDEKLFF

d_gene: TRBD1
j_gene: TRBJ1-1
abundance: -
v_gene: TRBV29-1
CDR3nt: TGCAGCGTTGGGACAGGGTATCGGACTGAAGCTTTCTTT
CDR3aa: CSVGTGYRTEAFF